This TCR beta chain emerged from a study of T-cell reconstitution after alpha-beta-depleted transplantation in children. Between the trimmed V and J ends, which lost 5 bases and 0 bases, there was a span of 10 bases. The CDR3 contains 15 residues. The V gene's germline CDR1 is SGHTA and CDR2 FQGNSA. The table lists this clonotype with many counts. The TCRbeta library was prepared with unique molecular identifiers. TCRdb ran MiXCR on the PCR reads and lists one entry per CDR3 protein. The profile shows approximately 83,000 distinct CDR3 sequences, 12% of them singletons. The receptor's source is a human donor who donated a stem cell graft to a child with inherited bone marrow failure. The chain employs TRBV7-2 and TRBJ2-2, with D possibly being TRBD2 (6 bases). Sequenced here: PBMCs from the stem cell graft donor, sampled from the stem cell graft. In DNA form, the CDR3 reads TGTGCCAGCAGCCAAGGAGGGGCGAACACCGGGGAGCTGTTTTTT. Its translation: CASSQGGANTGELFF.